The T cell receptor beta chain described here comes from a study of cytomegalovirus exposure and HLA in healthy donors. This clone came up a few times. PCR primers comprised 60 Vbeta and 13 Jbeta primers. Profiled with immunoSEQ multiplex PCR; TCRdb holds only in-frame clones, not every one. Here the sample spans a few hundred thousand clones, roughly two thirds being singletons. This sequence originates from a female donor in good health and CMV-seronegative. Sequencing was done on a sample of PBMCs.

CDR3 sequence (DNA): TGTGCCAGCAGCTCCAAACTAGGAACCGGGGAGCTGTTTTTT. This gives the protein CASSSKLGTGELFF. This chain joins TRBV5-4 and TRBJ2-2, with D perhaps matching TRBD2 (5 bases). Germline CDR1 SGHNT, CDR2 YYREEE (reference sequence). Between the trimmed V and J ends, which lost 3 bases and 5 bases, there was a span of 11 bases. CDR3 size: 14 residues.